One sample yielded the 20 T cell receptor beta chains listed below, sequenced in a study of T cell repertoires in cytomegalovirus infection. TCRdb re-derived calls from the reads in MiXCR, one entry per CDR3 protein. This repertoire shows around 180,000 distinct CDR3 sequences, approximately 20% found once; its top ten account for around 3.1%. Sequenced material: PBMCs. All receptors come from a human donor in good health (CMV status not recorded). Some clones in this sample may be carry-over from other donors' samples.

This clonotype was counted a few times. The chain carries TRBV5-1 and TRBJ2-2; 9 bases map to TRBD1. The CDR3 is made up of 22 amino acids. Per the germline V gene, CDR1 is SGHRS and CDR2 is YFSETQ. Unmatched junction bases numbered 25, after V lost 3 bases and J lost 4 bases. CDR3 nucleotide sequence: TGCGCCAGCAGCTCCCGGGACAGGGAACAACAGCAGGATCAGGGGAGCACCGGGGAGCTGTTTTTT. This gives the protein CASSSRDREQQQDQGSTGELFF.

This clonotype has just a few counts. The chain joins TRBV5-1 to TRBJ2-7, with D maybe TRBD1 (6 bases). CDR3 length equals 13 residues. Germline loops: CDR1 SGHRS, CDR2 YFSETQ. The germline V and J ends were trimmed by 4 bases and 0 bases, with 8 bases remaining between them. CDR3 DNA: TGCGCCAGCAGCCGGGACAACTCCTACGAGCAGTACTTC. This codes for CASSRDNSYEQYF.

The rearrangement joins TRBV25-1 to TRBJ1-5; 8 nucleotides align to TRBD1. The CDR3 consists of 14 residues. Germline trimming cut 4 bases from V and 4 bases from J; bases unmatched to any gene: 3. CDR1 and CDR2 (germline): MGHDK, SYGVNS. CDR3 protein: CASSGDRGNQPQHF. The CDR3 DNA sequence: TGTGCCAGCAGTGGCGACAGGGGAAATCAGCCCCAGCATTTT.

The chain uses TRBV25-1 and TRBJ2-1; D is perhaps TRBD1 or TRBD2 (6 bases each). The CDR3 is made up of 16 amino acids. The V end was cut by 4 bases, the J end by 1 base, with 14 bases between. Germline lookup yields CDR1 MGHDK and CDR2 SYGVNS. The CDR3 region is CASSALGGGSYNEQFF. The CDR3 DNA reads TGTGCCAGCAGTGCCCTGGGGGGCGGATCCTACAATGAGCAGTTCTTC.

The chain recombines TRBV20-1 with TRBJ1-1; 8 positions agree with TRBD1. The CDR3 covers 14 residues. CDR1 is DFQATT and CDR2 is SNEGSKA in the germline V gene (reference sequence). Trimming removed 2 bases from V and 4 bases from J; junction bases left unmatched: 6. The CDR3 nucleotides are TGCAGTGCTAGACAGGGGGCGCGCGGCACTGAAGCTTTCTTT. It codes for CSARQGARGTEAFF.

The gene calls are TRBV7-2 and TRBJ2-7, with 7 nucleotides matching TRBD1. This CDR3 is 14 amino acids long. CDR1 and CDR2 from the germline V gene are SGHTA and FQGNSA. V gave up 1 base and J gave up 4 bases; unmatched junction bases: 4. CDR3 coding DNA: TGTGCCAGCAGCTTAGGGGGACAGATATACGAGCAGTACTTC. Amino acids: CASSLGGQIYEQYF. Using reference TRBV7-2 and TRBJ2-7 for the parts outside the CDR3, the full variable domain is GAGVSQSPSNKVTEKGKDVELRCDPISGHTALYWYRQSLGQGLEFLIYFQGNSAPDKSGLPSDRFSAERTGGSVSTLTIQRTQQEDSAVYLCASSLGGQIYEQYFGPGTRLTVT.

The CDR3 loop is CASSAAMNTEAFF. In DNA, the CDR3 is TGTGCCAGCTCTGCAGCAATGAACACTGAAGCTTTCTTT. The genes are TRBV19 and TRBJ1-1; no clear D gene. The CDR3 is 13 amino acids. CDR1 LNHDA and CDR2 SQIVND come from the germline V gene (reference sequence). Trimming left V 9 bases short and J 0 bases short, with 11 bases between.

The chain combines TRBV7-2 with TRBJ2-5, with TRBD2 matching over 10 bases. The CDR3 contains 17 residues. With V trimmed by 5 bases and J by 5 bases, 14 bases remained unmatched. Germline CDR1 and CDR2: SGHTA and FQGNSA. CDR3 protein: CASSALGLAGVRETQYF. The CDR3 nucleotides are TGTGCCAGCAGCGCCTTAGGGCTAGCGGGAGTCCGCGAGACCCAGTACTTC.

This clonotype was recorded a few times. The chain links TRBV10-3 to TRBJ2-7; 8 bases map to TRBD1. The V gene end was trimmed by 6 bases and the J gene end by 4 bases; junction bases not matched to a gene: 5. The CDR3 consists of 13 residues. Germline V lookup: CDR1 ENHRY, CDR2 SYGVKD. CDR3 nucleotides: TGTGCCATCAGCCCGGGACAGGTTTACGAGCAGTACTTC. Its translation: CAISPGQVYEQYF.

The DNA of the CDR3 is TGTGCCTGGAGTGGGACTAGCGGGACGAGAGATACGCAGTATTTT. Protein product: CAWSGTSGTRDTQYF. This rearrangement joins TRBV30 to TRBJ2-3; 12 positions match TRBD2. Germline V lookup: CDR1 GTSNPN, CDR2 SVGIG (reference sequence). V gave up 1 base and J gave up 5 bases; unmatched junction bases: 4. The CDR3 is 15 residues long.

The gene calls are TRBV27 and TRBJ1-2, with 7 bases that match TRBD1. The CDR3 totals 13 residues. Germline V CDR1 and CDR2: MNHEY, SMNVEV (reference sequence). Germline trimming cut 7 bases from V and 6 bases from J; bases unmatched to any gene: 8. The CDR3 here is CASKEDRVDGYTF. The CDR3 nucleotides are TGTGCCAGCAAGGAAGACAGGGTTGATGGCTACACCTTC.

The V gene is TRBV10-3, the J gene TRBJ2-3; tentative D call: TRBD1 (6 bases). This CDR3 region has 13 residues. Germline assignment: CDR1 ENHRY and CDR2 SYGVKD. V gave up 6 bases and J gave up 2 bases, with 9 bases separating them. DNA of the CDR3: TGTGCCATCAGAGGGGGTTCCACAGATACGCAGTATTTT. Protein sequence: CAIRGGSTDTQYF.

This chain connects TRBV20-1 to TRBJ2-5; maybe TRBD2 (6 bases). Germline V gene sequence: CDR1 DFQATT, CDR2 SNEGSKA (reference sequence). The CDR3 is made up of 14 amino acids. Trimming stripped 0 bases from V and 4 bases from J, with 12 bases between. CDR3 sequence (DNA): TGCAGTGCTAGAGAGGGTGGGCGGGGAGAGACCCAGTACTTC. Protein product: CSAREGGRGETQYF.

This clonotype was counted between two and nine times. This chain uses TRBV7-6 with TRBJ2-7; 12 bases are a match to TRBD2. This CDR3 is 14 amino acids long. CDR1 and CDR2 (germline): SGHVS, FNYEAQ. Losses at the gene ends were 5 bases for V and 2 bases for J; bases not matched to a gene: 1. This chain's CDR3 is CASSPSGRAYEQYF. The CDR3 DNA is TGTGCCAGCAGCCCTAGCGGGAGGGCCTACGAGCAGTACTTC.

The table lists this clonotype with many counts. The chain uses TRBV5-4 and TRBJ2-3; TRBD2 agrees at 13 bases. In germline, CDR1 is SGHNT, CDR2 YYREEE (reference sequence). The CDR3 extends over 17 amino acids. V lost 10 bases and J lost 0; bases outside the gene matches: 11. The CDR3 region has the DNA TGTGCCGGAGGACCTGGGGGACTAGCGGGAAGCACAGATACGCAGTATTTT. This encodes CAGGPGGLAGSTDTQYF.

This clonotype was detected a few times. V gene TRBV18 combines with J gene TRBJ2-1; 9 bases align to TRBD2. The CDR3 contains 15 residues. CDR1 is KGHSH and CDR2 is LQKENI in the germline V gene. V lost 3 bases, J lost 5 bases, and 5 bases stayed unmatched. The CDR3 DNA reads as TGTGCCAGCTCACCCCGGACTAGCGCAGACAATGAGCAGTTCTTC. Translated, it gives CASSPRTSADNEQFF.

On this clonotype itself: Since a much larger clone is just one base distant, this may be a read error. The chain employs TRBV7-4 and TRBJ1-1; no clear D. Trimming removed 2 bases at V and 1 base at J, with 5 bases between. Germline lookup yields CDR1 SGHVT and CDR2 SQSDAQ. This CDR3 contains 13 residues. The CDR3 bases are TGTGCCAGCAGCTTACTGCGGAACACTGAAGCTTTCTTT. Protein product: CASSLLRNTEAFF. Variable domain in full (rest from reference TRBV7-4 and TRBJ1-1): GAGVSQSPRYKVAKRGRDVALRCDSISGHVTLYWYRQTLGQGSEVLTYSQSDAQRDKSGRPSGRFSAERPERSVSTLKIQRTEQGDSAVYLCASSLLRNTEAFFGQGTRLTVV.

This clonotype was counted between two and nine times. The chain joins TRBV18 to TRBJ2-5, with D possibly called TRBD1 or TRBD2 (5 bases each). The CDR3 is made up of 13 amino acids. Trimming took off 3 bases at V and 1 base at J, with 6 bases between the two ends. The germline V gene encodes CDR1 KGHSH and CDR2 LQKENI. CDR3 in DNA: TGTGCCAGCTCACCTGGGACCCAAGAGACCCAGTACTTC. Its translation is CASSPGTQETQYF.

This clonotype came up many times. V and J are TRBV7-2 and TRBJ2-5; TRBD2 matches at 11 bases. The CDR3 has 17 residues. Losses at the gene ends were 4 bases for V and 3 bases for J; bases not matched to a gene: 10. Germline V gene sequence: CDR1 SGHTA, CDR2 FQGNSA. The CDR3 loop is CASSSNSGRALEETQYF. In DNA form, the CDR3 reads TGTGCCAGCAGCTCAAATAGCGGGAGGGCCTTGGAAGAGACCCAGTACTTC.

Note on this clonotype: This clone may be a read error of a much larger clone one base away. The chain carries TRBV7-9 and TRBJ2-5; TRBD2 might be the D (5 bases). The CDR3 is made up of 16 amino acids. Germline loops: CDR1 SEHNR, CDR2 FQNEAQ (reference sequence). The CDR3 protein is CASSPSVRGVGETKYF. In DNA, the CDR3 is TGTGCCAGCAGCCCGAGTGTTCGCGGAGTCGGGGAGACCAAGTACTTC.